What follows is one T cell receptor beta chain and its context. The PCR ran on 60 Vbeta and 13 Jbeta primers. Produced via immunoSEQ multiplex PCR; TCRdb's table is partial and in-frame only. Of hundreds of thousands of clones listed, approximately 82% are singletons. This sample is part of a study of cytomegalovirus exposure and HLA in healthy donors. The origin of this receptor is a woman aged 40-49 years in good health and CMV-seronegative. The specimen was PBMCs.

The CDR3, as DNA: TGTGCCAGTAGTCTACAGGGGGTTTACAATCAGCCCCAGCATTTT. This translates into CASSLQGVYNQPQHF. The chain links TRBV19 to TRBJ1-5; 8 positions agree with TRBD1. The CDR3 consists of 15 residues. Germline V CDR1 and CDR2: LNHDA, SQIVND (reference sequence). V lost 5 bases to trimming and J lost 3 bases; unmatched junction nucleotides: 6.